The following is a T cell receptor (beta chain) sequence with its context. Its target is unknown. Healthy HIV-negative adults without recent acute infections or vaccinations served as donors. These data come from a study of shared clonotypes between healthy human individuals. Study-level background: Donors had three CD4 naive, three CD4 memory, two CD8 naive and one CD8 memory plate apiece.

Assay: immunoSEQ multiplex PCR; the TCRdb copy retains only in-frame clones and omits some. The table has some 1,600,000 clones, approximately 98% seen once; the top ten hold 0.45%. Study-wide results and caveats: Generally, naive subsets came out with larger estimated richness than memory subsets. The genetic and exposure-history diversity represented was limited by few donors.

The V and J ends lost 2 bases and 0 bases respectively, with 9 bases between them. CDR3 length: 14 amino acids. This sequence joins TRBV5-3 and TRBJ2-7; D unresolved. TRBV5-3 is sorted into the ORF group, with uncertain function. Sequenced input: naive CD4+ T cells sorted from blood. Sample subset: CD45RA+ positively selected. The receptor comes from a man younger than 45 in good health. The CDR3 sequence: CARSLIDPSYEQYF. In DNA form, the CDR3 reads TGTGCCAGAAGCTTAATAGACCCCTCCTACGAGCAGTACTTC.